Listed below are T cell receptor beta chains from one sample, sequenced in a study of blood T cell repertoires in COVID-19. The table came from immunoSEQ multiplex PCR; TCRdb's copy has only in-frame clones and leaves some out. The sample holds around 200,000 clones, 86% seen once. Material: PBMCs or T cells enriched from blood (not recorded which). The source is a woman in her 30s who had been exposed to COVID-19. CDR3s include the opening cysteine and the closing phenylalanine or tryptophan. D genes are given only for firm matches. Expanded clones are given a class, and other clones once, few, many or no size at all.

d_call,j_call,clone_size,v_call,cdr3_nt,cdr3_aa
.,TRBJ2-7,once,TRBV12-3/TRBV12-4,TGTGCCAGCAGTTTAGAAAGGGAGTGGGAGCAGTACTTC,CASSLEREWEQYF
.,TRBJ2-1,.,TRBV5-6,TGTGCCAGCAGCCTGGCGGGTAATGAGCAGTTCTTC,CASSLAGNEQFF
.,TRBJ2-7,.,TRBV9,TGTGCCAGCAGCCCGCCTACCTACGAGCAGTACTTC,CASSPPTYEQYF
TRBD1,TRBJ1-1,.,TRBV7-2,TGTGCCAGCAGCTTCCCCCCGGGACAGTGGAACACTGAAGCTTTCTTT,CASSFPPGQWNTEAFF
.,TRBJ1-1,.,TRBV29-1,TGCAGCGTTGAAGAGACATCGATGAACACTGAAGCTTTCTTT,CSVEETSMNTEAFF
.,TRBJ2-3,.,TRBV5-1,TGCGCCATCAACAGATTGGGCACAGATACGCAGTATTTT,CAINRLGTDTQYF
.,TRBJ1-1,.,TRBV6-5,TGTGCCAGCAGTCTAGGGCTGGCGGGGACTGAAGCTTTCTTT,CASSLGLAGTEAFF
.,TRBJ1-5,few,TRBV14,TGTGCCAGCAGCCAAGAGGCCTATCAGCCCCAGCATTTT,CASSQEAYQPQHF
TRBD1,TRBJ1-2,few,TRBV6-5,TGTGCCAGCCGGGGTTCGTTCGGACAGGGGTCTGGCTACACCTTC,CASRGSFGQGSGYTF
TRBD1,TRBJ2-7,.,TRBV30,TGTGCCTGGACCCGGGGGACAGGCTATAAGCAGTACTTC,CAWTRGTGYKQYF
.,TRBJ1-4,few,TRBV27,TGTGCCAGCCGCAACTTTGCAACTAATGAAAAACTGTTTTTT,CASRNFATNEKLFF
.,TRBJ1-4,.,TRBV24-1,TGTGCCACCAGTGATTTGGAGGGCGGTGGAGAAAAACTGTTTTTT,CATSDLEGGGEKLFF
.,TRBJ1-3,.,TRBV7-8,TGTGCCAGCGCAGAGATAGGGAGCTCTGGAAACACCATATATTTT,CASAEIGSSGNTIYF
.,TRBJ2-5,.,TRBV9,TGTGCCAGCAGCTCTACAGGGATGAAGGAGACCCAGTACTTC,CASSSTGMKETQYF
TRBD1,TRBJ2-7,.,TRBV9,TGTGCCAGCAGCGCCGTAGGACAGGGGAACGAGCAGTACTTC,CASSAVGQGNEQYF
TRBD1,TRBJ1-2,.,TRBV30,TGTGCCTGGAGGAAGACAGGGTTAAACTATGGCTACACCTTC,CAWRKTGLNYGYTF
.,TRBJ1-6,.,TRBV6-4,TGTGCCAGCAGCCAACTCGGCCACCAACGAGGTTCACCCCTCCACTTT,CASSQLGHQRGSPLHF